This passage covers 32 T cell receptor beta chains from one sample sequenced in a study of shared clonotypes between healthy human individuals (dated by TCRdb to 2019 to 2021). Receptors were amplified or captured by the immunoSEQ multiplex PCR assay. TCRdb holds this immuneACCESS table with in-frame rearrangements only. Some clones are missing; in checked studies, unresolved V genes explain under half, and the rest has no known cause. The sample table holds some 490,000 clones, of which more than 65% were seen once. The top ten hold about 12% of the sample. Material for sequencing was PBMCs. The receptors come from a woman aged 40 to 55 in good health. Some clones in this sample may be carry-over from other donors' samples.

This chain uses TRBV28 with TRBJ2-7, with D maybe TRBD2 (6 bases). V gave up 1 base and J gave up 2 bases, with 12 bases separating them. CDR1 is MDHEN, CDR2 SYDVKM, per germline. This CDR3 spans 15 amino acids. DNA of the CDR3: TGTGCCAGCAGTTTATTGGGCGGGACCACCTACGAGCAGTACTTC. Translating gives CASSLLGGTTYEQYF.

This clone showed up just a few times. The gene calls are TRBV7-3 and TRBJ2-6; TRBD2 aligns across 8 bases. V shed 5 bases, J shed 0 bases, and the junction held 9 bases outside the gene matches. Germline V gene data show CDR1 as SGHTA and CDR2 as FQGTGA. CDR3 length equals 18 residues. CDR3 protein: CASSPRGSGSSGANVLTF. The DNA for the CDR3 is TGTGCCAGCAGCCCTCGGGGAAGCGGGAGCTCTGGGGCCAACGTCCTGACTTTC.

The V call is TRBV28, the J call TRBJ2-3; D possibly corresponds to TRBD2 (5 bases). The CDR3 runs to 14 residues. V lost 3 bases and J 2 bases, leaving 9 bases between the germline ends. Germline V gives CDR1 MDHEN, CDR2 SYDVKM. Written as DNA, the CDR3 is TGTGCCAGCAGTTTGGCTAGCAACACAGATACGCAGTATTTT. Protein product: CASSLASNTDTQYF.

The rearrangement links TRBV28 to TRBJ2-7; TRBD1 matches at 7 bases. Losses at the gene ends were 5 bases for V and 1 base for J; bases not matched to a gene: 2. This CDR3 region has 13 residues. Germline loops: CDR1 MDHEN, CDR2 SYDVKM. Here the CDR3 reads CASSEGQSYEQYF. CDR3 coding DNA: TGTGCCAGCAGTGAGGGACAGTCCTACGAGCAGTACTTC.

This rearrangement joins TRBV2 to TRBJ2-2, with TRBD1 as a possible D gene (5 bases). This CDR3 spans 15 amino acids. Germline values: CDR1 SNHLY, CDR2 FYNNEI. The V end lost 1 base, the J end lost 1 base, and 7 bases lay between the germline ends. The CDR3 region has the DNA TGTGCCAGCAGTGAAGGACAGAAGAACACCGGGGAGCTGTTTTTT. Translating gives CASSEGQKNTGELFF.

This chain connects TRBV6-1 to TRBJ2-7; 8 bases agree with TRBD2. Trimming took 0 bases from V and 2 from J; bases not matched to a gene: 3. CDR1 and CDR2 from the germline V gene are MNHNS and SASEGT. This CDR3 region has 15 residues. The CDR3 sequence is CASSEATSATYEQYF. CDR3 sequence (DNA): TGTGCCAGCAGTGAAGCGACTAGCGCAACCTACGAGCAGTACTTC.

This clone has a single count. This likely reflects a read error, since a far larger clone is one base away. The CDR3 here is CTSNYLGDSQGYNEQFF. The CDR3, as DNA: TGCACCAGCAACTACTTGGGAGACAGTCAAGGCTACAATGAGCAGTTCTTC. The V gene is TRBV5-1, the J gene TRBJ2-1, with D perhaps given as TRBD1 or TRBD2 (5 bases each). The CDR3 contains 17 residues. CDR1 SGHRS and CDR2 YFSETQ come from the germline V gene. The whole variable domain, filled in from reference TRBV5-1 and TRBJ2-1, reads KAGVTQTPRYLIKTRGQQVTLSCSPISGHRSVSWYQQTPGQGLQFLFEYFSETQRNKGNFPGRFSGRQFSNSRSEMNVSTLELGDSALYLCTSNYLGDSQGYNEQFFGPGTRLTVL.

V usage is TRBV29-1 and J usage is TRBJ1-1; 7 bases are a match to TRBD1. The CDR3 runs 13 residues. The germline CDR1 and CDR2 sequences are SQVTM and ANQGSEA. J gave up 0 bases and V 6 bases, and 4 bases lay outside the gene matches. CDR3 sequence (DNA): TGCAGCGTCCCCACAGGGGTGAACACTGAAGCTTTCTTT. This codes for CSVPTGVNTEAFF.

CDR3 nucleotide sequence: TGTGCCAGCAGCCAGGACTCTTACAATGAGCAGTTCTTC. Translated: CASSQDSYNEQFF. The chain recombines TRBV11-3 with TRBJ2-1, with D possibly being TRBD2 (5 bases). The CDR3 has 13 amino acids. Germline CDR1 reads SGHNT; CDR2 reads YENEEA. Trimming removed 5 bases from V and 4 bases from J, with 9 bases in between.

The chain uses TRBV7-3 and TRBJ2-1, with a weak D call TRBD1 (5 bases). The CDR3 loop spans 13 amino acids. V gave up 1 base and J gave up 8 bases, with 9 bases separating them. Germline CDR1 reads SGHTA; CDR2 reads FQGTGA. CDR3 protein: CASSLSPRDEQFF. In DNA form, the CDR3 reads TGTGCCAGCAGCTTAAGTCCCAGGGATGAGCAGTTCTTC.

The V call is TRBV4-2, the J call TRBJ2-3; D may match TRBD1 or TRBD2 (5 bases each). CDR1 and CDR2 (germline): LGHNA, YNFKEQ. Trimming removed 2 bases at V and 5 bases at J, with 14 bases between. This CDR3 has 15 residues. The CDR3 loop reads CASSQRRDPLDTQYF. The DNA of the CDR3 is TGTGCCAGCAGCCAACGCCGGGACCCATTAGATACGCAGTATTTT.

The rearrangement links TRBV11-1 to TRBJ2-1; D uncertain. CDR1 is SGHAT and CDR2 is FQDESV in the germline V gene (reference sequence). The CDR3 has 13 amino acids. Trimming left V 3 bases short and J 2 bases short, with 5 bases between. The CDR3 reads CASSLSTYNEQFF. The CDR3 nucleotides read TGTGCCAGCAGCTTGAGTACCTACAATGAGCAGTTCTTC.

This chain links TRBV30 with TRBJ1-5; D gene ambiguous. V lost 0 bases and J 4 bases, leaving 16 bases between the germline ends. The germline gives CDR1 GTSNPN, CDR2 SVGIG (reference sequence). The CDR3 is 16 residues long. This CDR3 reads CAWSVKWQRPNQPQHF. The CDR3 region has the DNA TGTGCCTGGAGTGTAAAATGGCAGAGACCAAATCAGCCCCAGCATTTT.

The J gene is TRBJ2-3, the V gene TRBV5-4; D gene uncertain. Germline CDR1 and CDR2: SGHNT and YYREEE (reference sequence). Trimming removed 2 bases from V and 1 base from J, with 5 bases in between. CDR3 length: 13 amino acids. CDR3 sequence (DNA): TGTGCCAGCAGCTTTTTGGGCACAGATACGCAGTATTTT. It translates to CASSFLGTDTQYF.

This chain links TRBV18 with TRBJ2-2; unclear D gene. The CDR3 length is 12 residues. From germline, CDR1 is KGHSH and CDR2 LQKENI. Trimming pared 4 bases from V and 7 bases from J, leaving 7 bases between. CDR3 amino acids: CASSRSFGELFF. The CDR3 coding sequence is TGTGCCAGCTCACGGTCGTTCGGGGAGCTGTTTTTT.

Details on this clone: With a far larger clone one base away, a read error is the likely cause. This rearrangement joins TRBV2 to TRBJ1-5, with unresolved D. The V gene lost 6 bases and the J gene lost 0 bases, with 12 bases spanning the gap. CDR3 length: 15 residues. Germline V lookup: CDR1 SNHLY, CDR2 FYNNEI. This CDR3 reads CASSGPHNSNQPQHF. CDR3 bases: TGTGCCAGCAGCGGCCCCCACAATAGCAATCAGCCCCAGCATTTT.

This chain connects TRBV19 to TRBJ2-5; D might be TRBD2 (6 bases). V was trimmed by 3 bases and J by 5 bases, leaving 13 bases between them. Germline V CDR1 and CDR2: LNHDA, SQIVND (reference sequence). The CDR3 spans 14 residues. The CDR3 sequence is CASSISVGGETQYF. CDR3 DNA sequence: TGTGCCAGTAGTATCTCGGTAGGAGGGGAGACCCAGTACTTC.

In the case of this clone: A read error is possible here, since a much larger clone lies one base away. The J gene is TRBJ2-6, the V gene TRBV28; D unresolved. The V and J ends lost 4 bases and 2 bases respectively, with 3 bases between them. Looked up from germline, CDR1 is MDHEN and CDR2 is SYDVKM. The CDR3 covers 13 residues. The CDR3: CASSSPGANVLTF. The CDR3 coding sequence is TGTGCCAGCAGTTCCCCTGGGGCCAACGTCCTGACTTTC.

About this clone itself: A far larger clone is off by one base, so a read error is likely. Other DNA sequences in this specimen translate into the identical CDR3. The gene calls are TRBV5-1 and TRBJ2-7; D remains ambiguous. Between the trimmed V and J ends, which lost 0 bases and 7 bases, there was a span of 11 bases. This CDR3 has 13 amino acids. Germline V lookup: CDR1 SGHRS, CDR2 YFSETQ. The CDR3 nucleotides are TGCGCCAGCAGCTTGGACGGTAGTCGAGAGCAGTACTTC. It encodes CASSLDGSREQYF.

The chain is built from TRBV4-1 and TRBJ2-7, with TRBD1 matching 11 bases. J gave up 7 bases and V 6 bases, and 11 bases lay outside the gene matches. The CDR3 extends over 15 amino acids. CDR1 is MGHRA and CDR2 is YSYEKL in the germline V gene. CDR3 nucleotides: TGCGCCAGCAGGGACCCGGGACAGGGGGTCTGGGAGCAGTACTTC. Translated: CASRDPGQGVWEQYF.

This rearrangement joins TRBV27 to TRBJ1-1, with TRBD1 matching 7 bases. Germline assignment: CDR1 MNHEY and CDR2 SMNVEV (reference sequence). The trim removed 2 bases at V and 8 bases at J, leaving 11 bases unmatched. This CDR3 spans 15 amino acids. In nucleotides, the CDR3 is TGTGCCAGCAGTTTAGACAGGGCCGCTACCCGGGAAGCTTTCTTT. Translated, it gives CASSLDRAATREAFF.

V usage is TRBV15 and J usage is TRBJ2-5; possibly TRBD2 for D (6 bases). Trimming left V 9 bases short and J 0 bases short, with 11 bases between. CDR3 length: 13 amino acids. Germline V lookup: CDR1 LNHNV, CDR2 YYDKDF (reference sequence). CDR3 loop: CATNRDYQETQYF. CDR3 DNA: TGTGCCACAAACCGGGACTACCAAGAGACCCAGTACTTC. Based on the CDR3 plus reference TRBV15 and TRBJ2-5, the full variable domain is DAMVIQNPRYQVTQFGKPVTLSCSQTLNHNVMYWYQQKSSQAPKLLFHYYDKDFNNEADTPDNFQSRRPNTSFCFLDIRSPGLGDTAMYLCATNRDYQETQYFGPGTRLLVL.

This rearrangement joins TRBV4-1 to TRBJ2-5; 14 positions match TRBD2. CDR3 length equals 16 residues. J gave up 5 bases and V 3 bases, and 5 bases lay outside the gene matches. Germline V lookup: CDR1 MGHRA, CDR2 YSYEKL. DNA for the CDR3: TGCGCCAGCAGCCAGCTGGGACTAGCGGGAGTGGAGACCCAGTACTTC. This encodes CASSQLGLAGVETQYF.

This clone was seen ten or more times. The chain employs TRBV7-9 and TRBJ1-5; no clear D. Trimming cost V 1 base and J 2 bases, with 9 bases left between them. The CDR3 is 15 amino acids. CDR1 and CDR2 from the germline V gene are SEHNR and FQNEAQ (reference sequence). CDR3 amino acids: CASSLDGSGNQPQHF. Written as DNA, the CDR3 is TGTGCCAGCAGCTTAGATGGTTCCGGCAATCAGCCCCAGCATTTT. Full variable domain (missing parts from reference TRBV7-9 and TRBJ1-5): DTGVSQNPRHKITKRGQNVTFRCDPISEHNRLYWYRQTLGQGPEFLTYFQNEAQLEKSRLLSDRFSAERPKGSFSTLEIQRTEQGDSAMYLCASSLDGSGNQPQHFGDGTRLSIL.

The CDR3 loop is CASSEFPGGYGYTF. CDR3 nucleotides: TGCGCCAGCAGTGAGTTTCCAGGGGGCTATGGCTACACCTTC. The rearrangement joins TRBV10-2 to TRBJ1-2, with 7 nucleotides matching TRBD1. CDR1 and CDR2 from the germline V gene are WSHSY and SAAADI. The V gene end was trimmed by 1 base and the J gene end by 4 bases; junction bases not matched to a gene: 3. The CDR3 runs to 14 residues.

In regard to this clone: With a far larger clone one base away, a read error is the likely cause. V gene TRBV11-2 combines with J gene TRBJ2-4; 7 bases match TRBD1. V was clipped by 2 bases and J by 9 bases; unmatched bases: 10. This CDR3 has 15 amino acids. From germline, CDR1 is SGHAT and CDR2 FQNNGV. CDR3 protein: CASSLPWNRGPIQYF. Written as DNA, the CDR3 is TGTGCCAGCAGCTTACCCTGGAACAGGGGACCCATTCAGTACTTC.

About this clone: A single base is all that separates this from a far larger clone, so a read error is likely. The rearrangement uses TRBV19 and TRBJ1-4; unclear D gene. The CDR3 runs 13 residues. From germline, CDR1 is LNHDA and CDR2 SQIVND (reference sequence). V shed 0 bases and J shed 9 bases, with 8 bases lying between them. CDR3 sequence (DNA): TGTGCCAGTAGTATAGATCATAGCAAAAAACTGTTTTTT. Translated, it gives CASSIDHSKKLFF.

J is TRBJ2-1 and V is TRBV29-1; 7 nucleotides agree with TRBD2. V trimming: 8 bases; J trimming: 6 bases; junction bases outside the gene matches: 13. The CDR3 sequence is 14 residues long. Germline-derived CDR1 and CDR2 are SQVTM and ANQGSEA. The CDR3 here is CSTVRRESGNEQFF. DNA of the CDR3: TGCAGCACCGTACGGCGGGAGAGTGGCAATGAGCAGTTCTTC.

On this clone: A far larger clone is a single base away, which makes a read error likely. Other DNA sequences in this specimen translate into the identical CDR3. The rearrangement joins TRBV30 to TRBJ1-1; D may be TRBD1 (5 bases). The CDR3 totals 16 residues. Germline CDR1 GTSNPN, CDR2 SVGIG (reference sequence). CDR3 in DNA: TGTGCCTGGAGTAATTCCAGGGTTAGGCCGAACACTGAAGCTTTATTT. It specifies CAWSNSRVRPNTEALF. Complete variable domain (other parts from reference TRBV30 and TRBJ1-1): SQTIHQWPATLVQPVGSPLSLECTVEGTSNPNLYWYRQAAGRGLQLLFYSVGIGQISSEVPQNLSASRPQDRQFILSSKKLLLSDSGFYLCAWSNSRVRPNTEALFGQGTRLTVV.

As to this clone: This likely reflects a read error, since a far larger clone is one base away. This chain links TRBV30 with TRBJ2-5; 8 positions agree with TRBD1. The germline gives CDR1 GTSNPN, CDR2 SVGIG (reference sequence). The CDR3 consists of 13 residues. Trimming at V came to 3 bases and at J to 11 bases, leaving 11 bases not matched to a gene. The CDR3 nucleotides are TGTGCCTGGAGAGTACCCGGGACAGGCAAGCAGTACTTC. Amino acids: CAWRVPGTGKQYF.

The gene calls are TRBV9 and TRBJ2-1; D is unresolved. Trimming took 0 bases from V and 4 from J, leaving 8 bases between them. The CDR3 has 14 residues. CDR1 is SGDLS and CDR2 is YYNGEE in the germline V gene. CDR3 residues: CASSVGVVYNEQFF. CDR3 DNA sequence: TGTGCCAGCAGCGTAGGAGTAGTTTACAATGAGCAGTTCTTC.

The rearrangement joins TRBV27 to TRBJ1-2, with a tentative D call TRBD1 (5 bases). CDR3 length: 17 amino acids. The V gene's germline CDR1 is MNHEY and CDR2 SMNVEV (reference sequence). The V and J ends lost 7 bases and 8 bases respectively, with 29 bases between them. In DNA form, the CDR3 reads TGTGCCAGCAAATCCTTGTCCCGGGGCGTACAGACGTTAGGCTACACCTTC. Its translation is CASKSLSRGVQTLGYTF.